This is a list of T cell receptor beta chains from one sample in a study of cytomegalovirus exposure and HLA in healthy donors. TCRdb keeps only in-frame clones here, not all; method: immunoSEQ multiplex PCR. In the table there are about 130,000 clones, about 81% of which are singletons. The sequencing sample was made of PBMCs. These receptors all stem from a woman aged 45-59 years in good health and CMV-seropositive. The conserved cysteine and the conserved F or W are not part of the CDR3 here. A clone size is listed for some rows: how often the clone was seen (once, few, many), or a class if it is expanded.

abundance	v_gene	j_gene	CDR3aa
-	TRBV5-1	TRBJ2-5	ASGTGLPQETQY
-	TRBV4-1	TRBJ2-7	ASSQRAGTSASYEQY
-	TRBV28	TRBJ2-7	ASSFLAGSYEQY
once	TRBV11-2	TRBJ2-1	ASSFSVRRFNEQF
-	TRBV5-5	TRBJ1-5	ASSPQRSQPQH
-	TRBV7-9	TRBJ2-1	ASSLEAGSGVSYNEQF
-	TRBV18	TRBJ2-1	ASSPNGGDNEQF
-	TRBV4-2	TRBJ1-1	ASSQGVSRQG
-	TRBV5-8	TRBJ1-4	ASNPGTGGRELF
-	TRBV7-2	TRBJ2-2	ASSPQDTGELF
-	TRBV5-8	TRBJ2-1	ASRGGADNEQF
-	TRBV9	TRBJ2-5	ASSVQRGGQETQY
few	TRBV13	TRBJ2-7	ASSLGGQGGSYEQY
-	TRBV15	TRBJ1-5	ATSRGQGKYQPQH
-	TRBV7-2	TRBJ2-3	ASSFGGFTDTQY
-	TRBV7-6	TRBJ2-7	ASSFAGQGFEQY
-	TRBV2	TRBJ2-7	ASSRDRPYEQY
-	TRBV27	TRBJ1-5	ASSPLASQGNQPQH
-	TRBV11-2	TRBJ2-1	ASSLGAGVNNEQF
-	TRBV30	TRBJ1-6	AWQTGVSPLH
-	TRBV9	TRBJ1-5	ASSVAGSNQPQH
-	TRBV5-4	TRBJ1-4	ASSHSTGREKLF
once	TRBV6-6	TRBJ2-7	ASTREGALYEQY
-	TRBV7-8	TRBJ2-7	ASSLEVGPTYEQY
-	TRBV7-2	TRBJ2-7	ASSYYLTSGNEQY
-	TRBV5-5	TRBJ1-4	ASSPQAGPADEKLF
-	TRBV28	TRBJ2-5	ASSFTAGWGETQY
-	TRBV28	TRBJ1-5	ASSLTGNQPQH
few	TRBV28	TRBJ2-7	ASSLGLHEQY
few	TRBV6-5	TRBJ1-4	ASSYSGTRVEKLF
-	TRBV28	TRBJ1-2	ASSLTGVYGYT
-	TRBV6-5	TRBJ1-1	ASTMNTEAF
-	TRBV5-4	TRBJ2-1	ASSPTGGPYNEQF
-	TRBV18	TRBJ2-1	ASSDPGTGKFAYNEQF
-	TRBV30	TRBJ1-3	AWSVGDRGY
-	TRBV7-9	TRBJ1-2	ASSFLSTGDPTNYGYT
-	TRBV28	TRBJ2-7	ASRPTSGYYEQY
once	TRBV2	TRBJ2-3	AISLDRSTDTQY
few	TRBV6-6	TRBJ2-1	ASRKQGSNNEQF
-	TRBV7-3	TRBJ2-1	ASSRLLAGRNNEQF
-	TRBV4-1	TRBJ1-1	ASSQMVGRGVRTEAF
-	TRBV7-3	TRBJ1-1	ASSLSAGGNTEAF
-	TRBV7-9	TRBJ2-5	ASSLVRETQY
-	TRBV2	TRBJ2-7	ASSDGSGQAIYEQY
few	TRBV4-1	TRBJ1-1	ASSQSQVMNTEAF
few	TRBV7-3	TRBJ2-5	ASSGGTIETQY
-	TRBV5-6	TRBJ2-2	ASSTLGELF
-	TRBV27	TRBJ1-1	ASSAYSIGNTEAF
-	TRBV11-2	TRBJ2-1	ASSSLGIGTYYNEQF